This T cell receptor (beta chain) was identified in a study of CD8+ T cells in alopecia areata. In regard to this clone: Its antigen is still unknown.

RNA was extracted and reverse transcribed into cDNA as the sequencing template. Clones were read by immunoSEQ multiplex PCR, and TCRdb kept only the in-frame ones, dropping some. The sample includes 130,000 or so clones, around 48% of them seen just once. Sorted out of PBMCs were CD4+ T cells and CD8+ T cells. Germline V gene data show CDR1 as SEHNR and CDR2 as FQNEAQ (reference sequence). Trimming took off 4 bases at V and 6 bases at J, with 16 bases between the two ends. CDR3 length: 15 amino acids. The study's findings and limits: Patients shared TCRs less clearly than mice did, possibly for HLA-related reasons.

Sequencing used NKG2D-low CD8+ T cells sorted from blood. This rearrangement joins TRBV7-9 to TRBJ2-1, with D perhaps matching TRBD1 (5 bases). This clonotype was sampled from a human donor with alopecia areata. The DNA of the CDR3 is TGTGCCAGCAGCTCCGACAGATCCCGAGGCAATGAGCAGTTCTTC. Translating it yields CASSSDRSRGNEQFF.